This entry lists 31 T cell receptor beta chains sequenced from one sample in a study of T cell changes during pregnancy in multiple sclerosis. Clones were sequenced by immunoSEQ multiplex PCR, and TCRdb holds only the in-frame ones, with some missing. The sample lists about 73,000 clones; over 80% were seen once. The source material was peripheral blood, sampled in the third trimester of pregnancy. Receptors were obtained from a female donor in good health, enrolled as a control in a pregnancy study.

The genes are TRBV7-2 and TRBJ2-7, with 7 bases matching TRBD2. With V trimmed by 4 bases and J by 6 bases, 9 bases remained unmatched. Germline V gene data show CDR1 as SGHTA and CDR2 as FQGNSA. The CDR3 spans 14 residues. CDR3 sequence: CASSYGGGGGEQYF. CDR3 bases: TGTGCCAGCAGCTACGGCGGTGGGGGGGGCGAGCAGTACTTC. Complete variable domain (other parts from reference TRBV7-2 and TRBJ2-7): GAGVSQSPSNKVTEKGKDVELRCDPISGHTALYWYRQSLGQGLEFLIYFQGNSAPDKSGLPSDRFSAERTGGSVSTLTIQRTQQEDSAVYLCASSYGGGGGEQYFGPGTRLTVT.

The chain uses TRBV27 and TRBJ2-7; a possible D gene is TRBD1 (7 bases). Germline lookup yields CDR1 MNHEY and CDR2 SMNVEV (reference sequence). CDR3 length: 15 amino acids. Trimming shortened V by 2 bases and J by 4 bases, and 15 bases separated the two germline ends. CDR3 residues: CASSLGGGQNYEQYF. The CDR3 nucleotides are TGTGCCAGCAGTTTAGGAGGGGGACAGAATTACGAGCAGTACTTC.

The chain carries TRBV7-8 and TRBJ2-1; 9 bases line up with TRBD2. Germline CDR1 is SGHVS and CDR2 is FQNEAQ. CDR3 length equals 17 residues. With V trimmed by 1 base and J by 9 bases, 13 bases remained unmatched. The CDR3 DNA reads TGTGCCAGCAGCTTAGGGAGGGGCGGGAGGGATAGGAGTGAGCAGTTCTTC. Translated: CASSLGRGGRDRSEQFF.

This clone was seen just once. The genes are TRBV30 and TRBJ2-3; D ambiguous. Germline-derived CDR1 and CDR2 are GTSNPN and SVGIG (reference sequence). The CDR3 covers 12 residues. V gave up 4 bases and J gave up 6 bases, with 11 bases separating them. The chain's CDR3 is CAWTPNRDTQYF. CDR3 coding DNA: TGTGCCTGGACACCTAATCGTGATACGCAGTATTTT.

The rearrangement links TRBV2 to TRBJ1-2; D ambiguous. Trimming removed 7 bases at V and 2 bases at J, with 8 bases between. Germline V gives CDR1 SNHLY, CDR2 FYNNEI. CDR3 length equals 12 residues. The CDR3 sequence is CASTGGNYGYTF. DNA of the CDR3: TGTGCCAGCACAGGAGGAAACTATGGCTACACCTTC.

This clone appeared a single time. The chain has TRBV27 and TRBJ1-6; D may be TRBD1 (5 bases). Germline V gene sequence: CDR1 MNHEY, CDR2 SMNVEV (reference sequence). The CDR3 is 15 residues long. V lost 5 bases to trimming and J lost 9 bases, with 17 bases between them. CDR3 residues: CASSLRGDGASPLHF. For the CDR3, the DNA is TGTGCCAGCAGTCTCCGGGGGGACGGGGCTTCACCCCTCCACTTT.

This clone was picked up one time. V gene TRBV5-8 combines with J gene TRBJ2-7, with 8 bases identical to TRBD1. Unmatched junction bases numbered 9, after V lost 0 bases and J lost 4 bases. The germline V gene encodes CDR1 SGHTS and CDR2 YDEGEE. CDR3 length equals 16 residues. The CDR3 region is CASSLALTGVLYEQYF. The CDR3, as DNA: TGTGCCAGCAGCTTGGCCCTGACAGGGGTATTATACGAGCAGTACTTC. Full variable domain (rest looked up from reference TRBV5-8 and TRBJ2-7): EAGVTQSPTHLIKTRGQQATLRCSPISGHTSVYWYQQALGLGLQFLLWYDEGEERNRGNFPPRFSGRQFPNYSSELNVNALELEDSALYLCASSLALTGVLYEQYFGPGTRLTVT.

V usage is TRBV28 and J usage is TRBJ1-5, with 9 bases identical to TRBD1. The CDR3 sequence is 17 residues long. CDR1 is MDHEN and CDR2 is SYDVKM in the germline V gene. J was trimmed by 4 bases and V by 5 bases; bases with no gene match: 12. The CDR3 region is CASSATQQGAWNQPQHF. DNA of the CDR3: TGTGCCAGCAGTGCCACTCAACAGGGGGCCTGGAATCAGCCCCAGCATTTT.

The chain joins TRBV7-9 to TRBJ1-2; 10 bases agree with TRBD1. Germline V gene sequence: CDR1 SEHNR, CDR2 FQNEAQ (reference sequence). This CDR3 has 13 amino acids. V trimming: 4 bases; J trimming: 6 bases; junction bases outside the gene matches: 2. This CDR3 reads CASSSGQGDGYTF. In DNA, the CDR3 is TGTGCCAGCAGCTCCGGACAGGGGGATGGCTACACCTTC.

This chain links TRBV5-1 with TRBJ2-7, with a possible D match to TRBD1 (6 bases). This CDR3 is 14 amino acids long. Trimming took off 3 bases at V and 2 bases at J, with 12 bases between the two ends. Germline values: CDR1 SGHRS, CDR2 YFSETQ. CDR3 coding DNA: TGCGCCAGCAGCTCTTGGACAGCTACCTACGAGCAGTACTTC. This sequence encodes CASSSWTATYEQYF.

CDR3 bases: TGTGCCAGCAGCAATTTCGGGAGCGGGAGGCGCCAAGAGACCCAGTACTTC. Translation gives CASSNFGSGRRQETQYF. The chain has TRBV21-1 and TRBJ2-5; the table's D call, TRBD2, was not checked against the DNA. TRBV21-1 is termed a pseudogene. This CDR3 is 17 amino acids long.

This clone has just one count. This chain connects TRBV5-1 to TRBJ1-2; 9 bases map to TRBD1. After removal of 5 bases from V and 6 bases from J, the junction contained 5 bases not matched to a gene. CDR3 size: 13 residues. Germline CDR1 reads SGHRS; CDR2 reads YFSETQ. The CDR3 DNA is TGCGCCAGCAGTTGGAGGACAGGGGATGGCTACACCTTC. As protein: CASSWRTGDGYTF.

This clone showed up just once. The chain employs TRBV7-2 and TRBJ2-7; D uncertain. Germline V gene lookup returns CDR1 SGHTA and CDR2 FQGNSA. V dropped 2 bases and J dropped 1 base, with 6 bases sitting between them. This CDR3 is 13 amino acids long. CDR3 loop: CASSLSVSYEQYF. The CDR3 bases are TGTGCCAGCAGCTTATCTGTTTCCTACGAGCAGTACTTC. The full variable domain, with the rest looked up from reference TRBV7-2 and TRBJ2-7, is GAGVSQSPSNKVTEKGKDVELRCDPISGHTALYWYRQSLGQGLEFLIYFQGNSAPDKSGLPSDRFSAERTGGSVSTLTIQRTQQEDSAVYLCASSLSVSYEQYFGPGTRLTVT.

V and J are TRBV28 and TRBJ2-5; 8 positions match TRBD2. V gave up 5 bases and J gave up 5 bases; unmatched junction bases: 10. The CDR3 covers 15 residues. CDR1 and CDR2 (germline): MDHEN, SYDVKM. The CDR3: CASSPASGGGETQYF. The CDR3, as DNA: TGTGCCAGCAGTCCTGCTTCGGGCGGGGGGGAGACCCAGTACTTC.

The gene calls are TRBV28 and TRBJ2-3; 7 bases are shared with TRBD2. J gave up 8 bases and V 6 bases, and 14 bases lay outside the gene matches. The germline CDR1 and CDR2 sequences are MDHEN and SYDVKM. The CDR3 loop spans 15 amino acids. The CDR3 DNA sequence: TGTGCCAGCAGGCCAAGGGAGGGGAAAAGGGGTACGCAGTATTTT. Its protein product is CASRPREGKRGTQYF.

The chain uses TRBV5-1 and TRBJ1-1; TRBD1 matches at 8 bases. This CDR3 contains 13 residues. Losses at the gene ends were 0 bases for V and 9 bases for J; bases not matched to a gene: 4. CDR1 is SGHRS, CDR2 YFSETQ, per germline. Written as DNA, the CDR3 is TGCGCCAGCAGCTTGGCAGGACAGGGTAAAGCTTTCTTT. It specifies CASSLAGQGKAFF.

The chain uses TRBV6-6 and TRBJ1-1; 10 nucleotides match TRBD1. From germline, CDR1 is MNHNY and CDR2 SVGAGI (reference sequence). The CDR3 is made up of 13 amino acids. The CDR3 region has the DNA TGTGAAACGGGACAGGGGATGAACACTGAAGCTTTCTTT. Translation gives CETGQGMNTEAFF.

The rearrangement uses TRBV28 and TRBJ1-2; 8 bases line up with TRBD1. Losses at the gene ends were 5 bases for V and 6 bases for J; bases not matched to a gene: 14. There are 16 residues in the CDR3. CDR1 and CDR2 from the germline V gene are MDHEN and SYDVKM. CDR3 DNA: TGTGCCAGCAGTCCTGGGGACAGGTCCCCATCTAATGGCTACACCTTC. Protein product: CASSPGDRSPSNGYTF.

The CDR3 DNA follows: TGCAGCGCCATTACGGGGGGGGGCTATGAGCAGTTCTTC. Translating gives CSAITGGGYEQFF. This sequence joins TRBV29-1 and TRBJ2-1; 8 nucleotides match TRBD2. The germline gives CDR1 SQVTM, CDR2 ANQGSEA. The CDR3 has 13 amino acids. V lost 7 bases and J lost 8; bases outside the gene matches: 10.

The V call is TRBV19, the J call TRBJ1-4; TRBD1 agrees at 9 bases. The CDR3 runs 14 residues. CDR1 is LNHDA, CDR2 SQIVND, per germline (reference sequence). J lost 8 bases, V lost 6 bases, and 7 bases had no gene match. Here the CDR3 DNA reads TGTGCCAGTAGGCCGGGACAGGGATGGGAAAAACTGTTTTTT. Its translation is CASRPGQGWEKLFF.

V is TRBV10-3 and J is TRBJ2-2; D ambiguous. The length of the CDR3 is 14 residues. Per the germline V gene, CDR1 is ENHRY and CDR2 is SYGVKD. Trimming stripped 7 bases from V and 0 bases from J, with 9 bases between. CDR3 protein: CAIKNSANTGELFF. CDR3 bases: TGTGCCATCAAGAACTCCGCGAACACCGGGGAGCTGTTTTTT.

This rearrangement joins TRBV29-1 to TRBJ1-2; D gene uncertain. Germline CDR1 SQVTM, CDR2 ANQGSEA. The CDR3 contains 13 residues. The V and J ends lost 7 bases and 6 bases respectively, with 18 bases between them. The CDR3 protein is CSGGGRGDHGYTF. The CDR3 DNA sequence: TGCAGCGGGGGTGGGCGGGGAGACCATGGCTACACCTTC.

The chain has TRBV11-3 and TRBJ2-2, with 8 positions matching TRBD1. CDR1 is SGHNT and CDR2 is YENEEA in the germline V gene. V lost 0 bases, J lost 3 bases, and 3 bases stayed unmatched. The CDR3 sequence is 16 residues long. CDR3 protein: CASSLEDRVHTGELFF. The CDR3 bases are TGTGCCAGCAGCTTAGAGGACAGGGTCCACACCGGGGAGCTGTTTTTT.

Comment on this clone: An end of the junction differs from the germline gene, which may be a read error. The rearrangement uses TRBV4-2 and TRBJ2-7; 11 bases align to TRBD2. The germline CDR1 and CDR2 sequences are LGHNA and YNFKEQ. The CDR3 spans 15 residues. The CDR3 DNA sequence: TGTGCCAGCGGCCAAGGGACTAGCGGCCCCTACGAGCAGTACTTC. Translating gives CASGQGTSGPYEQYF.

The rearrangement joins TRBV19 to TRBJ1-6; TRBD1 might be the D (5 bases). V lost 5 bases and J lost 0, with 11 bases in between. This CDR3 comprises 16 residues. Germline CDR1 and CDR2: LNHDA and SQIVND (reference sequence). The DNA for the CDR3 is TGTGCCAGTAGTGGCGGGGGGAGCTCCTATAATTCACCCCTCCACTTT. Its translation is CASSGGGSSYNSPLHF.

The chain combines TRBV7-9 with TRBJ1-2; D gene uncertain. The CDR3 totals 13 residues. Deletions cut 0 bases from V and 10 bases from J, with 12 bases between. Germline V CDR1 and CDR2: SEHNR, FQNEAQ (reference sequence). The CDR3 DNA reads TGTGCCAGCAGCTTAGCGCGAGAGGCGCACTACACCTTC. Residues: CASSLAREAHYTF. The complete variable domain, with remaining parts taken from reference TRBV7-9 and TRBJ1-2, reads DTGVSQNPRHKITKRGQNVTFRCDPISEHNRLYWYRQTLGQGPEFLTYFQNEAQLEKSRLLSDRFSAERPKGSFSTLEIQRTEQGDSAMYLCASSLAREAHYTFGSGTRLTVV.

This clone was recorded once. The V gene is TRBV5-6, the J gene TRBJ1-4; D gene uncertain. Looked up from germline, CDR1 is SGHDT and CDR2 is YYEEEE. This CDR3 comprises 13 residues. V was pared by 4 bases and J by 8 bases, with 12 bases between. The CDR3: CASSLRGGEKLFF. DNA for the CDR3: TGTGCCAGCAGCCTCCGCGGAGGGGAAAAACTGTTTTTT.

The J gene is TRBJ2-1, the V gene TRBV4-2; 9 bases agree with TRBD1. CDR1 is LGHNA and CDR2 is YNFKEQ in the germline V gene. J was trimmed by 7 bases and V by 3 bases; bases with no gene match: 4. This CDR3 has 14 residues. CDR3 loop: CASSHRTGVNEQFF. In DNA form, the CDR3 reads TGTGCCAGCAGCCACCGGACAGGGGTAAATGAGCAGTTCTTC.

The chain has TRBV27 and TRBJ2-3; 8 nucleotides line up with TRBD2. The CDR3 sequence is 16 residues long. The V segment lost 2 bases and the J segment 6 bases; nucleotides outside the gene matches: 10. Germline V gene data show CDR1 as MNHEY and CDR2 as SMNVEV (reference sequence). The DNA for the CDR3 is TGTGCCAGCAGTTTAATTTATACTAGCGGTGCGGATACGCAGTATTTT. This gives the protein CASSLIYTSGADTQYF.

This clone was recorded only once. The chain employs TRBV5-1 and TRBJ1-3; 8 bases agree with TRBD1. V lost 3 bases, J lost 3 bases, and 2 bases stayed unmatched. The CDR3 has 14 residues. Per germline, CDR1 SGHRS and CDR2 YFSETQ. CDR3 sequence: CASSSGQVGNTIYF. For the CDR3, the DNA is TGCGCCAGCAGCTCGGGACAGGTTGGAAACACCATATATTTT. Full variable domain (rest looked up from reference TRBV5-1 and TRBJ1-3): KAGVTQTPRYLIKTRGQQVTLSCSPISGHRSVSWYQQTPGQGLQFLFEYFSETQRNKGNFPGRFSGRQFSNSRSEMNVSTLELGDSALYLCASSSGQVGNTIYFGEGSWLTVV.

V is TRBV4-3 and J is TRBJ1-1; TRBD1 aligns across 9 bases. The CDR3 spans 16 residues. The V segment lost 0 bases and the J segment 3 bases; nucleotides outside the gene matches: 5. CDR1 and CDR2 (germline): LGHNA, YSLEER. In DNA, the CDR3 is TGCGCCAGCAGCCAAGATCTCCGACAGGGGGACACTGAAGCTTTCTTT. Translation: CASSQDLRQGDTEAFF.